These 17 T cell receptor beta chains came from one sample sequenced in a study of T-cell reconstitution after alpha-beta-depleted transplantation in children. During its preparation, the TCRbeta library received unique molecular identifiers. TCRdb redid the calling of the PCR reads with MiXCR, one entry per CDR3 protein. This sample has about 610,000 distinct CDR3 sequences, with 27% found just once. Sequenced here: PBMCs, sampled before TCRalphabeta/CD19-depleted stem cell transplant. The origin of the receptors is a boy less than two years old with Wiskott-Aldrich syndrome, due to receive a stem cell transplant.

This clonotype appeared once. V and J are TRBV30 and TRBJ1-4; TRBD1 matches 11 bases. Losses at the gene ends were 5 bases for V and 8 bases for J; bases not matched to a gene: 1. Germline lookup yields CDR1 GTSNPN and CDR2 SVGIG (reference sequence). This CDR3 contains 12 residues. The CDR3 DNA is TGTGCCTGGGGGACAGGGGGGGAAAAACTGTTTTTT. Amino acids: CAWGTGGEKLFF.

This clonotype was seen only once. The rearrangement uses TRBV27 and TRBJ2-6, with D possibly being TRBD1 (6 bases). CDR3 length: 17 residues. Germline loops: CDR1 MNHEY, CDR2 SMNVEV (reference sequence). The germline V and J ends were trimmed by 7 bases and 2 bases, with 18 bases remaining between them. The CDR3 here is CASTAGLGGPGANVLTF. The CDR3, as DNA: TGTGCCAGCACCGCGGGTTTAGGGGGACCTGGGGCCAACGTCCTGACTTTC.

V usage is TRBV27 and J usage is TRBJ2-7; D is possibly TRBD1 (5 bases). The CDR3 has 15 residues. The ends were cut back, 3 bases at V and 6 bases at J, with 18 bases in the middle. The germline CDR1 and CDR2 sequences are MNHEY and SMNVEV (reference sequence). The CDR3 nucleotides read TGTGCCAGCAGTTTCTCGCTCCAGGGAAAGAGCGAGCAGTACTTC. It translates to CASSFSLQGKSEQYF.

This clonotype appeared a few times. This rearrangement joins TRBV28 to TRBJ1-2, with 8 bases matching TRBD1. Per the germline V gene, CDR1 is MDHEN and CDR2 is SYDVKM. V lost 6 bases to trimming and J lost 4 bases; unmatched junction nucleotides: 7. The CDR3 runs to 14 residues. CDR3 in DNA: TGTGCCAGCAGGACAGGGGTCACCGCCTATGGCTACACCTTC. This codes for CASRTGVTAYGYTF.

To note about this clonotype: The junction differs from germline at one of its ends, possibly a read error. The chain is built from TRBV20-1 and TRBJ2-1; the match to TRBD2 covers 13 bases. This CDR3 spans 16 amino acids. Germline lookup yields CDR1 DFQATT and CDR2 SNEGSKA (reference sequence). The CDR3 reads CCARGGTSGIYNEQFF. The CDR3 nucleotides are TGCTGTGCTAGGGGGGGGACTAGCGGGATTTACAATGAGCAGTTCTTC.

This chain connects TRBV28 to TRBJ1-5, with 7 bases aligning to TRBD1. After removal of 5 bases from V and 4 bases from J, the junction contained 5 bases not matched to a gene. This CDR3 region has 14 residues. Per the germline V gene, CDR1 is MDHEN and CDR2 is SYDVKM. CDR3 nucleotide sequence: TGTGCCAGCAGTGAACAGGGGATGAATCAGCCCCAGCATTTT. Its protein product is CASSEQGMNQPQHF.

This clonotype was observed a few times. CDR3 in DNA: TGCAGTGCTACCGGGACACCGTCCTACGAGCAGTACTTC. Translation: CSATGTPSYEQYF. This chain uses TRBV20-1 with TRBJ2-7; possibly TRBD1 for D (6 bases). This CDR3 is built from 13 residues. The germline gives CDR1 DFQATT, CDR2 SNEGSKA (reference sequence). Trimming removed 4 bases at V and 1 base at J, with 11 bases between.

There are a few counts of this clonotype. V and J are TRBV29-1 and TRBJ2-1, with a tentative D call TRBD1 (5 bases). Germline V gene data show CDR1 as SQVTM and CDR2 as ANQGSEA. V was trimmed by 2 bases and J by 0 bases, leaving 17 bases between them. The CDR3 runs 17 residues. CDR3 DNA sequence: TGCAGCGTTGAACGAGGTCGCCCAAGGGGCTCCTACAATGAGCAGTTCTTC. Its protein product is CSVERGRPRGSYNEQFF.

The V call is TRBV29-1, the J call TRBJ2-1; D gene unclear. With 4 bases removed from V and 7 bases from J, the gap between germline ends came to 11 bases. The germline CDR1 and CDR2 sequences are SQVTM and ANQGSEA. This CDR3 contains 12 residues. Here the CDR3 DNA reads TGCAGCGTTGGCGGCTCGAATAATGAGCAGTTCTTC. Its protein product is CSVGGSNNEQFF.

This clonotype was observed a handful of times. The chain is built from TRBV15 and TRBJ2-1; 9 nucleotides line up with TRBD1. The V gene end was trimmed by 5 bases and the J gene end by 9 bases; junction bases not matched to a gene: 2. The CDR3 consists of 12 residues. Germline V lookup: CDR1 LNHNV, CDR2 YYDKDF (reference sequence). The CDR3 spells CATSGQGPEQFF. Written as DNA, the CDR3 is TGTGCCACCAGCGGACAGGGGCCTGAGCAGTTCTTC.

Only a few counts were recorded for this clonotype. The rearrangement links TRBV20-1 to TRBJ2-1; possibly TRBD2 for D (5 bases). CDR3 length: 15 residues. Looked up from germline, CDR1 is DFQATT and CDR2 is SNEGSKA (reference sequence). The germline V and J ends were trimmed by 0 bases and 1 base, with 10 bases remaining between them. CDR3 in amino acids: CSARDRLASYNEQFF. As DNA, the CDR3 is TGCAGTGCTAGAGATAGGCTAGCATCCTACAATGAGCAGTTCTTC.

V gene TRBV7-8 combines with J gene TRBJ2-7; 14 bases match TRBD2. The CDR3 runs 15 residues. V lost 6 bases, J lost 6 bases, and 7 bases stayed unmatched. Germline CDR1 SGHVS, CDR2 FQNEAQ. The DNA of the CDR3 is TGTGCCAGCAGTGATAGGGGACTAGCGGGAGCCGAGCAGTACTTC. This translates into CASSDRGLAGAEQYF.

Note on this clonotype: This clone may be a read error of a much larger clone one base away. V usage is TRBV7-6 and J usage is TRBJ2-1, with TRBD2 as a possible D gene (6 bases). CDR1 and CDR2 from the germline V gene are SGHVS and FNYEAQ. Deletions cut 1 base from V and 0 bases from J, with 10 bases between. The CDR3 consists of 16 residues. The CDR3 coding sequence is TGTGCCAGCAGCTTAGGGGACTTGAGCTCCTACAATGAGCAGTTCTTC. Translation: CASSLGDLSSYNEQFF.

This clonotype was found once. This chain links TRBV4-2 with TRBJ2-1; D uncertain. Germline CDR1 and CDR2: LGHNA and YNFKEQ. Trimming cost V 4 bases and J 2 bases, with 9 bases left between them. The CDR3 is made up of 14 amino acids. CDR3 sequence reads: CASSRNRAYNEQFF. In DNA form, the CDR3 reads TGTGCCAGCAGCCGGAATAGAGCCTACAATGAGCAGTTCTTC.

In this sample, this clonotype turned up once. One end of the junction does not line up with germline, which may come from a read error. The chain carries TRBV20-1 and TRBJ2-6; D ambiguous. The germline V gene has CDR1 DFQATT and CDR2 SNEGSKA (reference sequence). The CDR3 covers 15 residues. In nucleotides, the CDR3 is TGCTGTGCTAGAAACAGAAACTCTGGGGCCAACGTCCTGACTTTC. It encodes CCARNRNSGANVLTF.

The chain joins TRBV29-1 to TRBJ1-1, with TRBD1 matching 8 bases. V shed 3 bases, J shed 5 bases, and the junction held 5 bases outside the gene matches. The CDR3 has 13 amino acids. Germline lookup yields CDR1 SQVTM and CDR2 ANQGSEA. CDR3 nucleotides: TGCAGCGTTGACCGGACAGGGCGTACTGAAGCTTTCTTT. The encoded protein is CSVDRTGRTEAFF.

The J gene is TRBJ2-5, the V gene TRBV20-1; weak D call: TRBD2 (6 bases). CDR3 length: 11 residues. The germline V and J ends were trimmed by 6 bases and 5 bases, with 10 bases remaining between them. CDR1 and CDR2 (germline): DFQATT, SNEGSKA (reference sequence). The CDR3 DNA follows: TGCAGTGCCGTCCGGGGGGAGACCCAGTACTTC. It codes for CSAVRGETQYF.